This paragraph reports one T cell receptor beta chain. The clone's antigen remains unknown. No per-base quality is available; no much larger clone lies one base away. Based on the germline V gene, the CDR1 and CDR2 sequences are SGHDN and FVKESK. Reading from cysteine to phenylalanine, the CDR3 counts 14 amino acids. Only the CDR3 DNA stays, 42 bases, in frame from base 1. V was cut back by 2 bases and J by 7 bases, leaving a gap of 12 bases between them. The cohort was made up of 500 to 850 healthy bone marrow donors. At the time of sampling, every cohort member was nominally healthy, though immune exposures that went unrecorded were likely present. The donor tested CMV seropositive and was one of the 289 seropositive cohort members. Each donor provided a peripheral blood sample, and peripheral blood mononuclear cells were used for TCR beta sequencing. Genomic DNA was extracted from the blood cell samples with the Qiagen DNeasy Blood Extraction Kit.

Receptor amplification or capture employed the immunoSEQ multiplex PCR assay. For the multiplex PCR, a mixture combining 60 forward primers for TCR Vbeta segments and 13 reverse primers for TCR Jbeta segments was used. The CDR3 region of rearranged TCR beta genes was amplified from genomic DNA with a multiplex PCR assay. The amplified TCR beta libraries were sequenced on the Illumina HiSeq System as 87-base-pair reads. The authors processed their data as follows. A later analysis tallied 75 million to 95 million unique TCR beta chains across the 640 or so repertoires, and about 12 million of those chains were shared by two or more donors. Raw reads were error-corrected and collapsed into unique sequences with a nearest-neighbor algorithm that merged closely related sequences to remove PCR and sequencing errors. Alignment of CDR3 sequences to IMGT reference sequences was used to assign V, D and J gene segments. For a sequence to be retained, at least a six-nucleotide match to both a V gene segment and a J gene segment was required. Rearrangements were classified as productive when the CDR3 lacked stop codons and remained in frame with V and J, and all other rearrangements were classified as non-productive. Following IMGT convention, CDR3 was defined as the stretch from the second conserved V-encoded cysteine to the conserved J-encoded phenylalanine. Sequences without an unambiguous match to a single V gene segment were excluded from the earlier analysis of about 600 of the donors. In an earlier analysis of several hundred of the donors, V segments were called functional above 56.7% productive rearrangements and were called segregating when the between-donor standard deviation exceeded 5%. To diagnose cytomegalovirus status from the catalog of TCR beta chain sequences, a statistical classification framework was built. A later analysis assigned V and J genes by comparing TCR nucleotide sequences with IMGT/GENE-DB human TR gene sequences. A later analysis assigned CDR3 sequences and most-parsimonious VDJ recombination scenarios with the TCRdist pipeline. In a later analysis, every TCR beta chain was defined by the combination of its CDR3 amino acid sequence and its V-gene family, and reads without a unique V-gene family were dropped. In a later analysis, several hundred highly shared, low-generation-probability nucleotide sequences were removed to address suspected cross-contamination and a sequencing artifact. For each public chain, a later analysis derived a clonal expansion index from normalized ranks of inferred template counts within each repertoire. Generation probabilities in a later analysis came from a VDJ recombination model fitted to out-of-frame rearrangements, and those results were checked against IGoR. A later analysis scored TCR-TCR, TCR-HLA and TCR-CMV co-occurrence with hypergeometric tests, applying a repertoire-size bias correction to TCR pairs. In a later analysis, false discovery rates were estimated by permuting HLA or CMV assignments 20 times. In a later analysis, co-occurring TCRs were grouped with DBSCAN, and TCRdist sequence similarity was added when clustering was performed within HLA-allele-positive subsets. For co-occurrence clustering, repertoires with fewer than 30,000 or more than 120,000 public chains were excluded, along with about five repertoires with anomalous nucleotide sharing. In its TCRdb copy, this immuneACCESS table keeps in-frame sequences only and misses some clones. Where compared with another copy, unresolved V genes explain less than half of these, and the others have no known cause. Clone size and the V and J calls come from that table; the DNA yielded D and trimming. This sample gives around 97,000 clones in total; around 81% of them show up just once. Jointly, the top ten make up 4.5% to 6.5% of the sample.

These data belong to a study of cytomegalovirus exposure and HLA in healthy donors (dated by TCRdb to about 2017). In terms of the full investigation: In an earlier analysis of about 560 of the donors, about 270 Gb of sequence data and just under 120 million unique TCR beta sequences from about 190 million T cells were reported. The later analysis used no new phenotypic data to find candidate immune exposures, relying instead on TCR beta sequences and their occurrence across donors. Every discovery cohort repertoire had been produced on one sequencing platform. The number of typed donors differed by locus: about 620-630 for A, B, C, DRB1 and DQB1; approximately 540 for DQA1; roughly 600 for DPA1; and roughly 470 for DPB1. Alongside the repertoire data, information on donor age, sex, ethnicity and CMV serostatus was compiled. Of the roughly 400 genotyped donors, 65% to 90% were placed in the genetic ancestry cluster associated with self-reported Caucasian donors. Using immunosequencing, the study profiled T cell repertoires from 666 subjects and related those repertoires to cytomegalovirus serostatus. In an earlier analysis of a few hundred of the donors, high-throughput TCR beta sequencing was used to judge whether each TCR beta V gene segment behaved as functional or pseudogenic. The study combined high-throughput TCR immunosequencing, statistical association of individual TCRs with disease status, and machine learning to predict cytomegalovirus infection status. The study aimed to test whether signatures of past pathogen exposure could be identified by cataloging public T cell receptors. Approximately 330 gigabases of sequencing data and roughly 81 million unique TCR sequences made up an early release that covered around 640 HLA-typed donors. Besides the first cohort of approximately 710 subjects, a separate validation cohort made up of roughly 120 different subjects was used. Because of strong linkage in the cohort, five DR-DQ haplotypes were treated as single units for association and clustering. Among 398 genotyped donors of the cohort, an average of approximately 240,000 unique TCR beta nucleotide sequences were sequenced per donor, roughly a sixth of them non-productive. Both class I and class II loci were covered by HLA typing, at four-digit resolution. In a later genetic analysis, genome-wide SNP genotypes for about three fifths of the roughly 670 donors were used, and that subset was treated as a discovery cohort. A later analysis re-examined previously published TCR beta repertoires from 500 to 700 donors and added high-resolution HLA genotyping to investigate patterns of TCR occurrence. Summary of the overall study and its limitations: A cluster of highly shared sequence variants was judged likely to represent a technical artifact of the sequencing pipeline. Strong co-occurrence of HLA alleles, especially DR and DQ, made assigning TCR associations to individual alleles difficult. The 87-base-pair reads could not distinguish some IMGT-functional V segments, including TRBV6-2 and TRBV6-3, so those segments were excluded. Because counts were too low, under 20 rarely observed V segments, including chromosome 9 orphons, were left out of the earlier analysis of approximately 500 of the donors. A few of the identified cytomegalovirus-associated TCR beta chains were confirmed in vitro to be specific for cytomegalovirus antigens. Presence/absence analyses assumed roughly uniform sequencing depth across donors, an assumption that may not hold. The authors suggested that the approach could potentially be generalized to other disease states and immunological phenotypes. Because HLA typing was unavailable for some donors at each locus, only the typed subset was used in association tests. Several of the top co-occurrence clusters appeared to be linked to parvovirus B19, influenza, CMV and Epstein-Barr virus, according to a later analysis. Correlated functional status among segregating V segments might reflect linkage disequilibrium, but an unknown experimental factor could not be ruled out. In an earlier analysis of about 550 of the donors, most TCR beta V segments were observed in productive rearrangements about 87% or about 30% of the time, broadly matching IMGT annotations. In this cohort, only TCR beta chains were sequenced, and detectable features were limited by the absence of alpha or paired-chain data. In the study, some 160 TCR beta chains were listed as associated with cytomegalovirus. The only immune exposure information available for the cohort was CMV serostatus. A further reported finding was that TCR beta sequences accurately predicted the HLA-A and HLA-B alleles for most subjects in the first cohort. In both the original and validation cohorts, the classifier was reported to diagnose cytomegalovirus status with high specificity and sensitivity. According to a later genetic analysis, donors in an Asian-associated ancestry cluster had fewer N-insertions in productive TCRs than the approximately 710-donor mean. According to a later analysis, TCR association rates differed among HLA loci, with DRB1 alleles showing the most associated TCRs and HLA-C alleles showing the fewest. In a later analysis, HLA-associated TCR beta chains showed more clonal expansion and lower generation probabilities than non-associated chains that were equally common. In a later analysis, some 17,000 TCR beta sequences were associated with specific HLA alleles at a false discovery rate of 0.05. While some public TCRs were present in many individuals, most TCR sequences turned up only very rarely across donors. A later genetic analysis associated a missense DCLRE1C variant with V-gene and J-gene trimming of TCR beta chains, and an independent cohort replicated the association. Most CMV-associated TCR beta chains appeared to be HLA-restricted in a later analysis, and the HLA associations seemed to be driven largely by CMV exposure.

Here the chain combines TRBV14 and TRBJ2-1; D gene: possibly TRBD2, on 5 matching bases. This clonotype originated in a man aged 35 to 55 in good health and CMV-seropositive. Sequencing was performed on PBMCs. CDR3 sequence: CASSQRVAGNEQFF. The DNA sequence is given as TGTGCCAGCAGCCAACGGGTCGCGGGTAATGAGCAGTTCTTC.